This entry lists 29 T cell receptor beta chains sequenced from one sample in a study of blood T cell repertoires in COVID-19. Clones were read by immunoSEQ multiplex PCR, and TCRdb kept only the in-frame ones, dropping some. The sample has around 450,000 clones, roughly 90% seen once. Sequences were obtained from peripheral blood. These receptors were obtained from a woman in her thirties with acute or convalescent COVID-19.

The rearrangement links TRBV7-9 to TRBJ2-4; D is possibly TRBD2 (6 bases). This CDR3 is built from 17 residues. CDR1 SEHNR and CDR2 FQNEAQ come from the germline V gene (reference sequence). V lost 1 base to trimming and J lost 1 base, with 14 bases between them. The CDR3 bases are TGTGCCAGCAGCTTAGGAAACGGGCTAGCGGCCAAAAACATTCAGTACTTC. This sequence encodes CASSLGNGLAAKNIQYF.

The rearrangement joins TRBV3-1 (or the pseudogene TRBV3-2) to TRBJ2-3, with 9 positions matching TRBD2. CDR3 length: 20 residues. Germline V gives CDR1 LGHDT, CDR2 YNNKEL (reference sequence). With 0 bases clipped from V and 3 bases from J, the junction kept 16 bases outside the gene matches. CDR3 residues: CASSQESQVWRRGGTDTQYF. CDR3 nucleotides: TGTGCCAGCAGCCAAGAGAGCCAAGTTTGGAGGCGGGGGGGGACAGATACGCAGTATTTT.

The CDR3 is CASSQESTRFNEKLFF. The CDR3, as DNA: TGTGCCAGCAGCCAAGAATCTACCAGGTTTAATGAAAAACTGTTTTTT. This chain connects TRBV14 to TRBJ1-4, with D uncertain. Trimming cost V 0 bases and J 4 bases, with 12 bases left between them. The CDR3 contains 16 residues. Germline assignment: CDR1 SGHDN and CDR2 FVKESK.

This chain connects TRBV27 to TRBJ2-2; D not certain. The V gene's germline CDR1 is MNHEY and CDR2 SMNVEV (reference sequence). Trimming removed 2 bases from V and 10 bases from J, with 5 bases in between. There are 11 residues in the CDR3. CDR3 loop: CASSLNKELFF. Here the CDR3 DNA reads TGTGCCAGCAGTTTAAACAAGGAGCTGTTTTTT.

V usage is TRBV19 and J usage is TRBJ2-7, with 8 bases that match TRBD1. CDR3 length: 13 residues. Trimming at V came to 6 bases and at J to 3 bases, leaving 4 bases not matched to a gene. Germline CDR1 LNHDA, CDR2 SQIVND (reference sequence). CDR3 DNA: TGTGCCAGTAGAAAAGGACAGGGCTACGAGCAGTACTTC. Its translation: CASRKGQGYEQYF.

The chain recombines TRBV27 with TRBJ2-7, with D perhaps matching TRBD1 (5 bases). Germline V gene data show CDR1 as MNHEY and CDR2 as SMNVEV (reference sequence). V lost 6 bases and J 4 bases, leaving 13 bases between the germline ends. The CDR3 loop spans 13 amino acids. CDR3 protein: CASRRGHEYEQYF. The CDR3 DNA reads TGTGCCAGCAGGCGCGGACACGAATACGAGCAGTACTTC.

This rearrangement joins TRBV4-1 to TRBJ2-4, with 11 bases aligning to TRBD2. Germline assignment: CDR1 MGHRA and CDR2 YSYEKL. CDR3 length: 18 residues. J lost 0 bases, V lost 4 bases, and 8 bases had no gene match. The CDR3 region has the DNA TGCGCCAGCAGCCCGGGACTAGCGGTGGGTCTAGCCAAAAACATTCAGTACTTC. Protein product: CASSPGLAVGLAKNIQYF.

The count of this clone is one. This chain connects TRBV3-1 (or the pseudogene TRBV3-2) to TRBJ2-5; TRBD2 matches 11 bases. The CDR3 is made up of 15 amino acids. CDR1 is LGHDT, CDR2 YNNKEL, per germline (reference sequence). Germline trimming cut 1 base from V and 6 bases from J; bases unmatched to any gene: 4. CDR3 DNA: TGTGCCAGCAGCCAAGTTAGCGGGGGGGCAAAGACCCAGTACTTC. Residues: CASSQVSGGAKTQYF.

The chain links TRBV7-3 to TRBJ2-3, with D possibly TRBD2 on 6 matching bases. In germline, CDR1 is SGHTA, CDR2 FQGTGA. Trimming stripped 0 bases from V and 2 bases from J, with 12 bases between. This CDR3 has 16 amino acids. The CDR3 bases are TGTGCCAGCAGCTTAACCGGGGGAGCGATCACAGATACGCAGTATTTT. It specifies CASSLTGGAITDTQYF.

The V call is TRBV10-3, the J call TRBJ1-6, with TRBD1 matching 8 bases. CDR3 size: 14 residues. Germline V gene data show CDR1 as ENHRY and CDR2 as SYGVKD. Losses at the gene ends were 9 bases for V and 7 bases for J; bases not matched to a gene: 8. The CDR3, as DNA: TGTGCCATTCGACAGGGGAGCGGGAATTCACCCCTCCACTTT. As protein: CAIRQGSGNSPLHF.

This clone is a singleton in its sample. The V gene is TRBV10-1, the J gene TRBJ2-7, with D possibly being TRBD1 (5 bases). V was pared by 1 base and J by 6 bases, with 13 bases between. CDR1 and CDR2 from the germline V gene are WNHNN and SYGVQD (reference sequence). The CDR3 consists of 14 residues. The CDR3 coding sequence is TGCGCCAGCAGTGAGTTCCCAGGGTTGAGCGAGCAGTACTTC. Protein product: CASSEFPGLSEQYF.

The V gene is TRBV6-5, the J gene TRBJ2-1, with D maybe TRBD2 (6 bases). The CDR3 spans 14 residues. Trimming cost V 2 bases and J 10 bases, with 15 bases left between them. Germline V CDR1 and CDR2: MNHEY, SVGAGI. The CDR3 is CASSYGGALKEQFF. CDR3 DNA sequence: TGTGCCAGCAGTTACGGAGGGGCCCTTAAGGAGCAGTTCTTC.

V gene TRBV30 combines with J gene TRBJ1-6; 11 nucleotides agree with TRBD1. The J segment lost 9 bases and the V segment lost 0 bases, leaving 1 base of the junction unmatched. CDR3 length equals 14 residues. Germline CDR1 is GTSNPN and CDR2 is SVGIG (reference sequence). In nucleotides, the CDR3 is TGTGCCTGGAGTGTGGACAGGGGGCGTTCACCCCTCCACTTT. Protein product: CAWSVDRGRSPLHF.

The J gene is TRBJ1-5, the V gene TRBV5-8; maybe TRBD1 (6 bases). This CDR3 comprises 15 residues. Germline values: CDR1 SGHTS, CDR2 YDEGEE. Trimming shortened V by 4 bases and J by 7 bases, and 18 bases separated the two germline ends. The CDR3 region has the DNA TGTGCCAGCAGCCCGGGGTTAGGGGGTTACCAGCCCCAGCATTTT. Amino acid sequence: CASSPGLGGYQPQHF.

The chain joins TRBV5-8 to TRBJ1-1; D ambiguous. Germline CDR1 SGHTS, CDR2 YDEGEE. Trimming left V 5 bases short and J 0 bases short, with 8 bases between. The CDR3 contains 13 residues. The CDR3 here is CASRWEMNTEAFF. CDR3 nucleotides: TGTGCCAGCAGGTGGGAGATGAACACTGAAGCTTTCTTT.

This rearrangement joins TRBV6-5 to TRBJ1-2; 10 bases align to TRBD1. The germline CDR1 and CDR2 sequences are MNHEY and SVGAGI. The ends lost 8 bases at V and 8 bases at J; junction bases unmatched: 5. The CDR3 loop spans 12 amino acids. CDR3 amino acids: CASGDRGLGYTF. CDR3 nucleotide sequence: TGTGCCAGCGGAGACAGGGGGCTCGGCTACACCTTC.

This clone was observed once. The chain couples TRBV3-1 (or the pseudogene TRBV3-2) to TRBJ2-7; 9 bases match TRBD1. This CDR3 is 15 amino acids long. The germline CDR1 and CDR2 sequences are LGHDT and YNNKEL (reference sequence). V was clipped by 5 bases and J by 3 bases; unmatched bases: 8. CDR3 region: CASSYVPGQGYEQYF. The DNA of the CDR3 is TGTGCCAGCAGCTACGTGCCGGGACAGGGCTACGAGCAGTACTTC.

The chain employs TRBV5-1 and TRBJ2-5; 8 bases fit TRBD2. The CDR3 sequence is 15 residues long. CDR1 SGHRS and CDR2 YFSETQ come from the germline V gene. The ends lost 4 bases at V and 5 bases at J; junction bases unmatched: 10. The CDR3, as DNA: TGCGCCAGCAGCAGGGCTAGCGGGTCCCGGGAGACCCAGTACTTC. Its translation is CASSRASGSRETQYF.

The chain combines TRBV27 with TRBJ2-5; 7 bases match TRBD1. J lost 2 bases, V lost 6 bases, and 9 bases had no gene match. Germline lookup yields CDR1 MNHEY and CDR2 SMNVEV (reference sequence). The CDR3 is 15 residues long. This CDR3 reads CASSQLRTGQETQYF. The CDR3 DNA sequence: TGTGCCAGCAGCCAACTTCGGACAGGACAAGAGACCCAGTACTTC.

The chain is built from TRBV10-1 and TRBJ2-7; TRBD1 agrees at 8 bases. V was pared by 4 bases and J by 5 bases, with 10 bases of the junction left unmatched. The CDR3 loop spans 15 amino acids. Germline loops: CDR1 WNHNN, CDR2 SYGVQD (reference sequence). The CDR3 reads CASSAYGQGANEQYF. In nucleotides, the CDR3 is TGCGCCAGCAGTGCCTACGGGCAGGGGGCGAACGAGCAGTACTTC.

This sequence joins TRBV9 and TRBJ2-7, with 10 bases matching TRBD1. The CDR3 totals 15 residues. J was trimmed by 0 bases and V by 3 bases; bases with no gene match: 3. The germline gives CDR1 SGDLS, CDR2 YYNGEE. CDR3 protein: CASSGGQGSSYEQYF. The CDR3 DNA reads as TGTGCCAGCAGCGGGGGACAGGGGAGCTCCTACGAGCAGTACTTC.

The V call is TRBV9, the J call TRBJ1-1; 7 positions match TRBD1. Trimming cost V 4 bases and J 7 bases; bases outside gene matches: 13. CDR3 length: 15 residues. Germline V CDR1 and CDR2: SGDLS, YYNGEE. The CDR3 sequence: CASSPRDSLFGEAFF. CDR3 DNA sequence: TGTGCCAGCAGCCCTAGGGACAGCCTATTCGGTGAAGCTTTCTTT.

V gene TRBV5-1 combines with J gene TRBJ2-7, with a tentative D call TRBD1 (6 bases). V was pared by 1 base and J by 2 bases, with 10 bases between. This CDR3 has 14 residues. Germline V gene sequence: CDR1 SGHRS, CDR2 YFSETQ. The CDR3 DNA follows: TGCGCCAGCAGCTTGCTTTGGGGGCCCTACGAGCAGTACTTC. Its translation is CASSLLWGPYEQYF.

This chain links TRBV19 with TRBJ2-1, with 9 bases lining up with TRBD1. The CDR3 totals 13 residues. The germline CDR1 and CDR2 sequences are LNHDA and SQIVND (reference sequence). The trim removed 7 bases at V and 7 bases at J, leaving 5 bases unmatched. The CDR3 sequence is CASNSQGANEQFF. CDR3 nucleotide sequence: TGTGCCAGTAACTCACAGGGGGCAAATGAGCAGTTCTTC.

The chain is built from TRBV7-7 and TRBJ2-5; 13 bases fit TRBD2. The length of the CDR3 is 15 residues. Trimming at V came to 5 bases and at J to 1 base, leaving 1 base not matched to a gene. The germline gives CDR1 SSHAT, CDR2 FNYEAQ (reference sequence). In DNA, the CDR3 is TGTGCCAGCAGCACTAGCGGGGGGGCCCAAGAGACCCAGTACTTC. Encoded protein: CASSTSGGAQETQYF.

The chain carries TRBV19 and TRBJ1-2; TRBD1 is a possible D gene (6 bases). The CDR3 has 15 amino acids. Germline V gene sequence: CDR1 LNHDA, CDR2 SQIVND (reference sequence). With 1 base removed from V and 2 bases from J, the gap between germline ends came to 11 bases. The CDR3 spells CASSIVSGTNYGYTF. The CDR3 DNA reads TGTGCCAGTAGTATAGTTTCGGGGACAAACTATGGCTACACCTTC.

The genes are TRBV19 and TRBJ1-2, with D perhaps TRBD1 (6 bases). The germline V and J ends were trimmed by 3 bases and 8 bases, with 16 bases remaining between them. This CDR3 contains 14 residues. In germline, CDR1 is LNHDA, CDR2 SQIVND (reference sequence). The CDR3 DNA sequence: TGTGCCAGTAGTATGCTGCAGGGGCCTATCGGCTACACCTTC. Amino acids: CASSMLQGPIGYTF. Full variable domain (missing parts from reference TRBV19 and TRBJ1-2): DGGITQSPKYLFRKEGQNVTLSCEQNLNHDAMYWYRQDPGQGLRLIYYSQIVNDFQKGDIAEGYSVSREKKESFPLTVTSAQKNPTAFYLCASSMLQGPIGYTFGSGTRLTVV.

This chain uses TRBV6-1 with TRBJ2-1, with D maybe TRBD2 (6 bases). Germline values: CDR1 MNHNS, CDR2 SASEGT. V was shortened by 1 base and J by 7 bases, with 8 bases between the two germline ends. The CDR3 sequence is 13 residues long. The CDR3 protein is CASSEGEVNEQFF. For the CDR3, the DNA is TGTGCCAGCAGTGAAGGGGAGGTTAATGAGCAGTTCTTC.

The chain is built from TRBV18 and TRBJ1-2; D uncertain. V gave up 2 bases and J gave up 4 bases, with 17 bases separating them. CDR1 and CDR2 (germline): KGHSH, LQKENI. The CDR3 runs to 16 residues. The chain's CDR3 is CASSPLSGGEGYGYTF. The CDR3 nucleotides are TGTGCCAGCTCACCATTGTCGGGAGGAGAGGGCTATGGCTACACCTTC.